The text below deals with one T cell receptor (beta chain). The antigen is undetermined. V lost 1 base and J lost 1, with 8 bases in between. The CDR3 runs to 13 residues. Germline V gene data show CDR1 as GTSNPN and CDR2 as SVGIG (reference sequence). The sample originates from a study of regulatory T cells in long-lasting Graves disease. HTBI primers from iRepertoire and Arm-PCR of CDR3 regions yielded the TCR beta libraries. TCRdb called the multiplex PCR reads again in MiXCR, with one record for every CDR3 protein. The table records a few hundred thousand distinct CDR3 sequences, 15% to 20% of them present only once. Study-wide findings and caveats: Persistent patients shared 2,500 to 3,000 public clonotypes among themselves. Newly diagnosed patients shared fewer, at around 970.

The time point: newly diagnosed GD, antithyroid drugs for less than 3 months. The TCR library was made from RNA that had been extracted from PBMCs in TRIzol. Another study also made use of these data, one on T cells in Graves' hyperthyroidism and ophthalmopathy. Per that study: Ophthalmopathy was told apart from stable hyperthyroidism by a 13 V-J model.

The clonotype originates from a woman aged 18 to 35 with Graves disease. Sequences were derived from peripheral blood mononuclear cells (PBMCs), sampled at new diagnosis, from a patient treated with antithyroid drugs. The chain carries TRBV30 and TRBJ2-7; the D gene is possibly TRBD2 (6 bases). The CDR3 sequence is CAWSGGASYEQYF. DNA of the CDR3: TGTGCCTGGAGTGGCGGGGCATCCTACGAGCAGTACTTC.